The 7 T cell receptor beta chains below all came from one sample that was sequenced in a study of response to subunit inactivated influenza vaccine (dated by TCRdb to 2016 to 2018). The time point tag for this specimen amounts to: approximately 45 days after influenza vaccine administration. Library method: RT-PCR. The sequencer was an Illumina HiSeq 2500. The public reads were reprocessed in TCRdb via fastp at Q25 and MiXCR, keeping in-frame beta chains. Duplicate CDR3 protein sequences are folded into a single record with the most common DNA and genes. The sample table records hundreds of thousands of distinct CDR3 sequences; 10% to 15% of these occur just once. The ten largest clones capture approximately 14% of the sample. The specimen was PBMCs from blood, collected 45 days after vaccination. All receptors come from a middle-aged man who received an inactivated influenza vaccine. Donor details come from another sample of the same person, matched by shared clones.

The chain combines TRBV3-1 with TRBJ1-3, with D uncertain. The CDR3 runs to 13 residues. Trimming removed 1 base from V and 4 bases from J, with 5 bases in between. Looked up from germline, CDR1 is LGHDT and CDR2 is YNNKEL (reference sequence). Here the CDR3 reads CASSQVGGNTIYF. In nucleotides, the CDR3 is TGTGCCAGCAGCCAAGTTGGAGGAAACACCATATATTTT.

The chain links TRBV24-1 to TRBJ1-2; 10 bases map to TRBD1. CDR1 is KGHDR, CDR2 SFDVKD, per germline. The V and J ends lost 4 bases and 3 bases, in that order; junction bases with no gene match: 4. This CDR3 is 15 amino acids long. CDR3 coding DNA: TGTGCCACCAGTGACCCGACAGGGGGCCACTATGGCTACACCTTC. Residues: CATSDPTGGHYGYTF.

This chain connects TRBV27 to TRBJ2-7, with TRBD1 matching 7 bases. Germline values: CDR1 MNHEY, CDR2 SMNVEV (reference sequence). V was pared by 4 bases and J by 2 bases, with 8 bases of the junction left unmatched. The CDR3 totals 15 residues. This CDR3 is CASSSWDSRPYEQYF. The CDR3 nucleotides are TGTGCCAGCAGTTCTTGGGACAGCCGACCCTACGAGCAGTACTTC.

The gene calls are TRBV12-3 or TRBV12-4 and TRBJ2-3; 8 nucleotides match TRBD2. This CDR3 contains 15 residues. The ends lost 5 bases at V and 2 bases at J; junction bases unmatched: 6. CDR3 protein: CASSVTSGFTDTQYF. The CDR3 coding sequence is TGTGCCAGCAGTGTCACTAGCGGATTCACAGATACGCAGTATTTT.

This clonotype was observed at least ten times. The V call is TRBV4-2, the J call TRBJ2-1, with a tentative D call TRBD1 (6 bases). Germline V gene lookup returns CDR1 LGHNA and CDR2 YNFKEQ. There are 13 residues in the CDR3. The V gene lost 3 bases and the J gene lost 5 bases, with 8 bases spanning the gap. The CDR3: CASSQTGHNEQFF. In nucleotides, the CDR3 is TGTGCCAGCAGCCAGACAGGACACAATGAGCAGTTCTTC.

CDR3 nucleotides: TGCAGTGCTAGCCTCGACCCCAACGAGCAGTACTTC. This gives the protein CSASLDPNEQYF. The chain joins TRBV20-1 to TRBJ2-7, with unresolved D. From germline, CDR1 is DFQATT and CDR2 SNEGSKA (reference sequence). The CDR3 has 12 residues. Trimming took 3 bases from V and 5 from J, leaving 11 bases between them.

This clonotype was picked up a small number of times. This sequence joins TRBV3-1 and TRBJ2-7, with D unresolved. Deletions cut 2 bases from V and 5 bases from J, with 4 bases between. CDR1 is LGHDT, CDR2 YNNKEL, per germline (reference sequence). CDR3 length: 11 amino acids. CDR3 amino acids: CASSQFDEQYF. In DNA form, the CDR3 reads TGTGCCAGCAGCCAATTTGACGAGCAGTACTTC.